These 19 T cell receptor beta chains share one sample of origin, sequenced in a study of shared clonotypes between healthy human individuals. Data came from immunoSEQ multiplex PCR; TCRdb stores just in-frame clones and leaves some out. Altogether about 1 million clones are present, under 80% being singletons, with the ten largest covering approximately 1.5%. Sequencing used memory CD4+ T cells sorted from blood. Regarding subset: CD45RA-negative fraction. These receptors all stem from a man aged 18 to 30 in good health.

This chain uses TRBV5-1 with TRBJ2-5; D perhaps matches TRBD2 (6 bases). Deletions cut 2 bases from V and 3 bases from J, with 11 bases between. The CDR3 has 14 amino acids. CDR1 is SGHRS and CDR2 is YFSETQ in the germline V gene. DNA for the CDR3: TGCGCCAGCAGCTTCCGGGACTCGAAAGAGACCCAGTACTTC. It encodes CASSFRDSKETQYF.

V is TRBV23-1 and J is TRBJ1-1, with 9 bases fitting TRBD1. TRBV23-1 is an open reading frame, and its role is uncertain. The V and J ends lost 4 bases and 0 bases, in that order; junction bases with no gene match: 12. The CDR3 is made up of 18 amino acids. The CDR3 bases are TGCGCCAGCAGTCCTCGGGACAGGGAAAAGCCTTTGAACACTGAAGCTTTCTTT. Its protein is CASSPRDREKPLNTEAFF.

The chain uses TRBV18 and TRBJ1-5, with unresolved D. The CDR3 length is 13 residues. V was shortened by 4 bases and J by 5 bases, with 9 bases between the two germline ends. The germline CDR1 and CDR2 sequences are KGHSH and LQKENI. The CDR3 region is CASSQASDQPQHF. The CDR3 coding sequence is TGTGCCAGCTCACAGGCGTCAGATCAGCCCCAGCATTTT.

CDR3 residues: CARSLVGSGRIYNEQFF. CDR3 coding DNA: TGTGCCAGAAGCTTGGTGGGTAGCGGGAGGATCTACAATGAGCAGTTCTTC. This chain joins TRBV5-3 and TRBJ2-1; 10 bases map to TRBD2. TRBV5-3 is an ORF, with its function uncertain. This CDR3 has 17 amino acids. The ends lost 0 bases at V and 3 bases at J; junction bases unmatched: 6.

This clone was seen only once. CDR3 region: CASSWGPWGSPTDTQYF. Here the CDR3 DNA reads TGTGCCAGCAGCTGGGGTCCGTGGGGGAGCCCCACAGATACGCAGTATTTT. This chain uses TRBV5-6 with TRBJ2-3, with D perhaps assigned TRBD1 or TRBD2 (5 bases each). V lost 3 bases and J lost 2, with 19 bases in between. CDR1 is SGHDT and CDR2 is YYEEEE in the germline V gene. CDR3 length equals 17 residues.

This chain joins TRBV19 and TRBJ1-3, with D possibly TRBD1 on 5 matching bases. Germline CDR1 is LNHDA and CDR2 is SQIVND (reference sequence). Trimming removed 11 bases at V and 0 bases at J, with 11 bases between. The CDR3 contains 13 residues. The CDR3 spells CAARQLSGNTIYF. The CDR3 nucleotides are TGTGCCGCGAGACAGCTCTCTGGAAACACCATATATTTT.

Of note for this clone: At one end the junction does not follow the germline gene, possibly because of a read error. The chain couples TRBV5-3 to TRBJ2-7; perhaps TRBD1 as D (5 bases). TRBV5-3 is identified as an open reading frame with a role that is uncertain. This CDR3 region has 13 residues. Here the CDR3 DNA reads TGTGCCAGCAGCTCCGGACAATCCTACGAGCAGTACTTC. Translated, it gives CASSSGQSYEQYF.

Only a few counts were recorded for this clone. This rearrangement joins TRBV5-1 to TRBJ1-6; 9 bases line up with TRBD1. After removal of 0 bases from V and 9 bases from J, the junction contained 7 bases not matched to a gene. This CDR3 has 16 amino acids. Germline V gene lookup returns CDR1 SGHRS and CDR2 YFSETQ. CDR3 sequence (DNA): TGCGCCAGCAGCTTGGCCTCCGGGACAGGGTCTTCACCCCTCCACTTT. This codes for CASSLASGTGSSPLHF.

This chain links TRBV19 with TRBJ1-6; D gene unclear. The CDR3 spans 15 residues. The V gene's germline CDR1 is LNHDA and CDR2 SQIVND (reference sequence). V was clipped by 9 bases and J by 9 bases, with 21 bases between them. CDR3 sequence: CASRLDGREGSPLHF. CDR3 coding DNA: TGTGCCAGCCGCTTGGATGGAAGAGAAGGTTCACCCCTCCACTTT.

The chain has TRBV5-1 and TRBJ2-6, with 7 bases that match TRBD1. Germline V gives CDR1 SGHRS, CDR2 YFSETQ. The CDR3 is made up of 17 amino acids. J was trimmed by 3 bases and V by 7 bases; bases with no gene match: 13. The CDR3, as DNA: TGCGCCAGCTCCCGGGACAGACCCTTCTATGGGGCCAACGTCCTGACTTTC. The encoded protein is CASSRDRPFYGANVLTF. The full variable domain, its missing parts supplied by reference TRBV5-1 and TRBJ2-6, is KAGVTQTPRYLIKTRGQQVTLSCSPISGHRSVSWYQQTPGQGLQFLFEYFSETQRNKGNFPGRFSGRQFSNSRSEMNVSTLELGDSALYLCASSRDRPFYGANVLTFGAGSRLTVL.

As DNA, the CDR3 is TGTGCCACCAGCAGAGATAGGGACAGGGGGCAGTTCTTC. It translates to CATSRDRDRGQFF. The chain combines TRBV15 with TRBJ2-1; 10 bases fit TRBD1. V gave up 0 bases and J gave up 12 bases; unmatched junction bases: 2. In germline, CDR1 is LNHNV, CDR2 YYDKDF (reference sequence). The CDR3 is made up of 13 amino acids.

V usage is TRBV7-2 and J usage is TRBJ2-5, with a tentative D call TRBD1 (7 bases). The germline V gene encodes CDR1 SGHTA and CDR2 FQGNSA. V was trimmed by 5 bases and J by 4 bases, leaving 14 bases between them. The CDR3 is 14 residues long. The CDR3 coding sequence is TGTGCCAGCAGCGGACTACAGGGGAGAGAGACCCAGTACTTC. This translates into CASSGLQGRETQYF.

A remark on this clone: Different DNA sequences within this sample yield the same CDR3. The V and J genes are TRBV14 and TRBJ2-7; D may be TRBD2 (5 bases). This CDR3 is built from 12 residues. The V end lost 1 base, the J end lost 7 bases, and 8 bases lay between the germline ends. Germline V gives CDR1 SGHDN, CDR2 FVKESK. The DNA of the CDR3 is TGTGCCAGCAGCCAAGCGTGGAGGGAGCAGTACTTC. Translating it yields CASSQAWREQYF.

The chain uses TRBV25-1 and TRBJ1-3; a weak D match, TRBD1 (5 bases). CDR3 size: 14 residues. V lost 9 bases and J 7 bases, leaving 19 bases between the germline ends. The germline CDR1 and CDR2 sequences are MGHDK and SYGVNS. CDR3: CASGRGLKGNTIYF. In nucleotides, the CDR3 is TGTGCCAGTGGCCGGGGACTCAAAGGGAACACCATATATTTT.

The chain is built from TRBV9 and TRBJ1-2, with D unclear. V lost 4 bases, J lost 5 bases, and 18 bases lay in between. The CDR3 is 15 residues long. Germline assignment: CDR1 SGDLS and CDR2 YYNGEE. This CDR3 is CASSSQPGGEYGYTF. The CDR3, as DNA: TGTGCCAGCAGCTCTCAACCGGGCGGCGAGTATGGCTACACCTTC.

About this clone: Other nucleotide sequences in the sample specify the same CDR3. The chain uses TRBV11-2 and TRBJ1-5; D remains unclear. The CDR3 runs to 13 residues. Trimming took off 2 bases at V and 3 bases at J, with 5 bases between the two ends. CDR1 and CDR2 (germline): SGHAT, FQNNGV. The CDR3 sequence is CASSLSLNQPQHF. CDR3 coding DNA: TGTGCCAGCAGCTTAAGTCTCAATCAGCCCCAGCATTTT.

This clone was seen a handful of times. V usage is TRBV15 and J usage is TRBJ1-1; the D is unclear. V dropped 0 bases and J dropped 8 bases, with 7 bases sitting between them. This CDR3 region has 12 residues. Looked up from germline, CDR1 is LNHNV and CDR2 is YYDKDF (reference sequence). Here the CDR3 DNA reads TGTGCCACCAGCAGAGATGGCAGAGAAGCTTTCTTT. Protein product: CATSRDGREAFF.

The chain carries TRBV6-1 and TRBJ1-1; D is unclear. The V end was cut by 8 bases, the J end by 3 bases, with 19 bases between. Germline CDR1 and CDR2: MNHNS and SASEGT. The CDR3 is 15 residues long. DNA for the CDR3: TGTGCCAGCCGCCAACGGCCCGATGACTACACTGAAGCTTTCTTT. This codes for CASRQRPDDYTEAFF.

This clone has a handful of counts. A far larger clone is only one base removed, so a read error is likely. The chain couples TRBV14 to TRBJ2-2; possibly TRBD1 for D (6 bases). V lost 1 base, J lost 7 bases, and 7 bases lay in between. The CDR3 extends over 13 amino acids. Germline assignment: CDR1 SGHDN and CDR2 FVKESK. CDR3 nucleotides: TGTGCCAGCAGCCAAGTAGGGGGCGGGGAGCTGTTTTTT. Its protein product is CASSQVGGGELFF.